The present T cell receptor beta chain was sequenced within a study of blood T cell repertoires in COVID-19. As for the study in general: COVID-19 samples from acute and convalescent phases originated in the United States, Italy and Spain.

Participants spanned ages roughly 18 to 95 years and resided in roughly 26 US areas. Recovered Cohort 3 donors showed two negative PCRs, clearance, or symptom resolution. Original methodology: By means of reference gene primer amplification, nucleated cell counts were estimated. TCRdb's copy holds only in-frame clones and misses some; the assay was immunoSEQ multiplex PCR. V and J calls and clone size are those listed in that table; D and trimming were worked out from the DNA. This sample yields 150,000 to 200,000 clones, of which approximately 80% are seen a single time; roughly 15% belongs to the top ten. This clonotype originated in a man aged 50 or older who had recovered from COVID-19. Sequencing was done on a sample of PBMCs or T cells enriched from blood (not recorded which).

CDR3 nucleotide sequence: TGTGCCAGCAGTGGTAGCGGGGGCTTCAATGAGCAGTTCTTC. The encoded protein is CASSGSGGFNEQFF. V and J are TRBV2 and TRBJ2-1, with 9 bases matching TRBD2. The V and J ends lost 4 bases and 6 bases, in that order; junction bases with no gene match: 4. This CDR3 is built from 14 residues. Germline V gene lookup returns CDR1 SNHLY and CDR2 FYNNEI.